Included here is one T cell receptor (beta chain) sequence, with context. Donors of Cohort 3 who recovered were those that had two negative PCRs, clearance, or symptom resolution. V was pared by 0 bases and J by 4 bases, with 21 bases between. This CDR3 spans 18 amino acids. Germline V CDR1 and CDR2: MGHRA, YSYEKL. The data derive from a study of blood T cell repertoires in COVID-19. Study background: PBMCs, B-cell-depleted T cells, or T cells provided the cDNA or gDNA that made up the material.

Here immunoSEQ multiplex PCR was the method, and the copy in TCRdb shows in-frame clones only, minus some. This sample carries 150,000 to 200,000 clones, approximately 80% of them seen once, and the ten largest clones take about 16%. This chain connects TRBV4-1 to TRBJ1-2; D is uncertain. The source of this sequence is a man between 45 and 60 years old who had recovered from COVID-19. Specimen: PBMCs or T cells enriched from blood (not recorded which). The CDR3 DNA is TGCGCCAGCAGCCAAGAATCACGGCGGAGGGAAGTAGTCTATGGCTACACCTTC. As protein: CASSQESRRREVVYGYTF.